Below are 18 T cell receptor beta chains sequenced from a single sample in a study of T-cell reconstitution after alpha-beta-depleted transplantation in children. Unique molecular identifiers featured in how the TCRbeta library was prepared. Each CDR3 protein is one row after TCRdb ran MiXCR on the PCR reads. The table shows 15,000 to 20,000 distinct CDR3 sequences, with around 11% occurring only once. This sample comprised PBMCs, mostly from graft donor cells, obtained 180 days after TCRalphabeta/CD19-depleted stem cell transplant. The source is a boy in the first two years of life who had a stem cell transplant for Wiskott-Aldrich syndrome, so the T cells may come from the graft donor.

This clonotype has at least ten counts. The rearrangement uses TRBV7-9 and TRBJ2-4; 9 bases line up with TRBD1. CDR3 length equals 16 residues. Germline CDR1 SEHNR, CDR2 FQNEAQ (reference sequence). V gave up 6 bases and J gave up 6 bases; unmatched junction bases: 12. The CDR3 loop is CASSSVLGTGPNIQYF. CDR3 bases: TGTGCCAGCAGTTCAGTACTCGGGACAGGGCCAAACATTCAGTACTTC.

In its sample, this clonotype was seen a few times. One end of the junction does not line up with germline, which may come from a read error. J is TRBJ2-6 and V is TRBV20-1; the D gene is possibly TRBD1 (5 bases). The CDR3 runs to 16 residues. The germline CDR1 and CDR2 sequences are DFQATT and SNEGSKA (reference sequence). The CDR3 here is CSARDLTVAGANVLAF. CDR3 DNA: TGCAGTGCTAGAGATCTAACCGTGGCTGGGGCCAACGTCCTGGCTTTC.

There are many counts of this clonotype. The chain has TRBV7-8 and TRBJ1-5; D not certain. Between the trimmed V and J ends, which lost 6 bases and 10 bases, there was a span of 19 bases. The CDR3 sequence is 14 residues long. Germline assignment: CDR1 SGHVS and CDR2 FQNEAQ. CDR3 DNA sequence: TGTGCCAGCAGTCCCCGGGTCCTACCTAAACCCCAGCATTTT. Amino acid sequence: CASSPRVLPKPQHF. The full variable domain, completed using reference TRBV7-8 and TRBJ1-5, is GAGVSQSPRYKVAKRGQDVALRCDPISGHVSLFWYQQALGQGPEFLTYFQNEAQLDKSGLPSDRFFAERPEGSVSTLKIQRTQQEDSAVYLCASSPRVLPKPQHFGDGTRLSIL.

This clonotype was recorded at least ten times. This rearrangement joins TRBV20-1 to TRBJ2-1; D unresolved. CDR3 length equals 13 residues. Trimming pared 5 bases from V and 5 bases from J, leaving 13 bases between. The V gene's germline CDR1 is DFQATT and CDR2 SNEGSKA (reference sequence). The CDR3 DNA reads as TGCAGTGCTTACTTTTCCAGACACAATGAGCAGTTCTTC. Translating gives CSAYFSRHNEQFF.

This clonotype has only a few counts. The V call is TRBV12-3 or TRBV12-4, the J call TRBJ1-1; unclear D gene. Between the trimmed V and J ends, which lost 3 bases and 6 bases, there was a span of 11 bases. CDR3 length: 13 amino acids. The CDR3 bases are TGTGCCAGCAGTTTGTTAAGCGGCGCTGAAGCTTTCTTT. Amino acids: CASSLLSGAEAFF.

This clonotype was counted at least ten times. The genes are TRBV7-3 and TRBJ2-5; 7 nucleotides agree with TRBD1. The J segment lost 4 bases and the V segment lost 6 bases, leaving 11 bases of the junction unmatched. The CDR3 is 15 residues long. CDR1 and CDR2 (germline): SGHTA, FQGTGA. The CDR3 loop reads CASREIQGTTETQYF. CDR3 sequence (DNA): TGTGCCAGCAGGGAAATACAGGGGACCACAGAGACCCAGTACTTC.

Ten or more counts support this clonotype. The CDR3 spells CASSYRRTGKNTEAFF. DNA for the CDR3: TGTGCCAGCAGTTACAGACGGACGGGAAAGAACACTGAAGCTTTCTTT. This chain links TRBV6-5 with TRBJ1-1; no clear D gene. CDR1 MNHEY and CDR2 SVGAGI come from the germline V gene. The CDR3 covers 16 residues. V was trimmed by 2 bases and J by 1 base, leaving 14 bases between them.

This clonotype has a handful of counts. V usage is TRBV4-2 and J usage is TRBJ2-3, with 13 bases aligning to TRBD2. Unmatched junction bases numbered 6, after V lost 3 bases and J lost 0 bases. From germline, CDR1 is LGHNA and CDR2 YNFKEQ. The CDR3 contains 18 residues. The CDR3 loop reads CASSQLGLAGLSTDTQYF. The CDR3 DNA follows: TGTGCCAGCAGCCAGCTGGGACTAGCGGGACTTAGCACAGATACGCAGTATTTT.

In its sample, this clonotype was seen many times. The rearrangement joins TRBV5-6 to TRBJ2-3; D unresolved. V lost 3 bases to trimming and J lost 4 bases, with 9 bases between them. Germline CDR1 and CDR2: SGHDT and YYEEEE. The CDR3 is 13 residues long. In DNA form, the CDR3 reads TGTGCCAGCAGCTCAGCTGGCGCAGATACGCAGTATTTT. Encoded protein: CASSSAGADTQYF.

This clonotype turned up a few times. The chain links TRBV7-9 to TRBJ2-5, with D maybe TRBD1 (5 bases). CDR3 length: 14 amino acids. Trimming stripped 5 bases from V and 0 bases from J, with 10 bases between. CDR1 and CDR2 (germline): SEHNR, FQNEAQ (reference sequence). The CDR3 DNA reads as TGTGCCAGCAGCGTCACAGGAAACCAAGAGACCCAGTACTTC. Translated: CASSVTGNQETQYF.

Concerning this clonotype itself: Sequence at one end of the junction differs from germline and may be a read error. V is TRBV11-1 and J is TRBJ1-3; 7 positions match TRBD1. Looked up from germline, CDR1 is SGHAT and CDR2 is FQDESV (reference sequence). CDR3 length: 15 residues. The CDR3: CATGQLLRSGNTVYF. The CDR3, as DNA: TGTGCCACGGGACAGCTACTTCGCTCTGGAAACACCGTATATTTT.

The chain combines TRBV10-3 with TRBJ2-3, with D perhaps being TRBD1 or TRBD2 (5 bases each). The ends were cut back, 5 bases at V and 2 bases at J, with 17 bases in the middle. Per the germline V gene, CDR1 is ENHRY and CDR2 is SYGVKD. This CDR3 region has 16 residues. The CDR3 spells CAISNGPGRLTDTQYF. Here the CDR3 DNA reads TGTGCCATCAGTAATGGCCCGGGACGACTCACAGATACGCAGTATTTT.

This clonotype was counted a few times. The chain couples TRBV30 to TRBJ1-5; no clear D gene. Germline CDR1 GTSNPN, CDR2 SVGIG (reference sequence). CDR3 length: 13 amino acids. Trimming removed 0 bases from V and 7 bases from J, with 10 bases in between. CDR3 coding DNA: TGTGCCTGGAGTGTACATGGAGTCCAGCCCCAGCATTTT. Residues: CAWSVHGVQPQHF.

This clonotype showed up many times. The V call is TRBV10-3, the J call TRBJ1-2, with a weak D call TRBD1 (6 bases). V was clipped by 10 bases and J by 6 bases, with 27 bases between them. This CDR3 has 16 residues. Germline lookup yields CDR1 ENHRY and CDR2 SYGVKD. The DNA for the CDR3 is TGTGCCACCGCGAAGGTACAGGGTAGACGAGAGGATGGCTACACCTTC. Protein: CATAKVQGRREDGYTF.

This clonotype was observed a few times. The chain employs TRBV7-6 and TRBJ2-5; 10 positions agree with TRBD2. From germline, CDR1 is SGHVS and CDR2 FNYEAQ. The V and J ends lost 7 bases and 5 bases, in that order; junction bases with no gene match: 13. The CDR3 covers 16 residues. CDR3 sequence reads: CASTPSSGRAGETQYF. For the CDR3, the DNA is TGTGCCAGCACCCCCTCGAGCGGGAGGGCCGGGGAGACCCAGTACTTC. Using reference TRBV7-6 and TRBJ2-5 for the parts outside the CDR3, the full variable domain is GAGVSQSPRYKVTKRGQDVALRCDPISGHVSLYWYRQALGQGPEFLTYFNYEAQQDKSGLPNDRFSAERPEGSISTLTIQRTEQRDSAMYRCASTPSSGRAGETQYFGPGTRLLVL.

This clonotype is labeled as medium-sized. This rearrangement joins TRBV7-2 to TRBJ2-5, with D possibly TRBD2 on 6 matching bases. The V and J ends lost 1 base and 1 base respectively, with 16 bases between them. This CDR3 is built from 17 residues. Germline CDR1 SGHTA, CDR2 FQGNSA. The CDR3 coding sequence is TGTGCCAGCAGCTTAGTTATGTGGGGGGACCGCCAAGAGACCCAGTACTTC. Its protein is CASSLVMWGDRQETQYF.

This clonotype was detected ten times or more. The rearrangement joins TRBV12-3 or TRBV12-4 to TRBJ1-5, with D hard to call. V gave up 1 base and J gave up 1 base, with 8 bases separating them. CDR3 length equals 15 residues. The CDR3 here is CASSLVAGSNQPQHF. CDR3 bases: TGTGCCAGCAGTTTAGTCGCAGGAAGCAATCAGCCCCAGCATTTT.

This clonotype occurred a few times. The chain is built from TRBV11-1 and TRBJ2-1; TRBD2 agrees at 11 bases. The CDR3 runs to 20 residues. With 2 bases clipped from V and 4 bases from J, the junction kept 16 bases outside the gene matches. Per germline, CDR1 SGHAT and CDR2 FQDESV (reference sequence). The CDR3 sequence is CASSLYRTQLAGDKYNEQFF. CDR3 in DNA: TGTGCCAGCAGCTTATATCGGACCCAACTAGCGGGAGACAAGTACAATGAGCAGTTCTTC.